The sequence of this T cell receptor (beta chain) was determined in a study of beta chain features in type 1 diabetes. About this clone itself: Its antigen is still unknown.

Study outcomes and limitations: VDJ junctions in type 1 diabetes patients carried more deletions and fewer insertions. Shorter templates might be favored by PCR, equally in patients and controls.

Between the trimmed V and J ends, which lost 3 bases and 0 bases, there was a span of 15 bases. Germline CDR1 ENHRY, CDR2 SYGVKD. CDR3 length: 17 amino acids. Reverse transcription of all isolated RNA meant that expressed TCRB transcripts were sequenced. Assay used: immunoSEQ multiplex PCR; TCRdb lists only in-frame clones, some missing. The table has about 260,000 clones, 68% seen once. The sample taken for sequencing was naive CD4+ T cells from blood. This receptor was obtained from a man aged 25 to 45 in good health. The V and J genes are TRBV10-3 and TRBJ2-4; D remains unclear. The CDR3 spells CAISDSNGYLAKNIQYF. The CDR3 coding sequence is TGTGCCATCAGTGACTCAAACGGGTATCTAGCCAAAAACATTCAGTACTTC.